Below, 16 T cell receptor beta chains from the same sample are listed, as sequenced in a study of molecular identifiers for immune sequencing clone quantification. Each CDR3 protein gets one entry after TCRdb re-called the PCR reads with MiXCR. The sample contains around 300,000 distinct CDR3 sequences, 24% of which appear only once. Sequences were obtained from naive CD8+ T cells from blood, with Jurkat cell RNA spiked in. Described subset: FACS-sorted CD8+CD4-CCR7+CD45RA+ naive T cells. The receptors were gathered from a human donor in good health. Some libraries in this study had Jurkat cell RNA spiked in.

This clonotype came up a few times. The gene calls are TRBV27 and TRBJ2-7; D may be TRBD1 (6 bases). The CDR3 totals 14 residues. The V gene's germline CDR1 is MNHEY and CDR2 SMNVEV (reference sequence). Trimming stripped 2 bases from V and 0 bases from J, with 8 bases between. CDR3 region: CASSLQGSSYEQYF. DNA of the CDR3: TGTGCCAGCAGTTTACAGGGGAGCTCCTACGAGCAGTACTTC.

The rearrangement uses TRBV4-1 and TRBJ2-5, with a weak D call TRBD1 (6 bases). CDR1 MGHRA and CDR2 YSYEKL come from the germline V gene. Trimming cost V 4 bases and J 4 bases, with 10 bases left between them. This CDR3 contains 13 residues. The CDR3 loop is CASSPGHGETQYF. CDR3 nucleotide sequence: TGCGCCAGCAGCCCGGGACACGGAGAGACCCAGTACTTC.

The chain couples TRBV6-2 or TRBV6-3 to TRBJ1-1; unclear D gene. V was clipped by 4 bases and J by 1 base, with 10 bases between them. The germline V gene has CDR1 MNHEY and CDR2 SVGEGT. The CDR3 length is 14 residues. This CDR3 reads CASSFQHRNTEAFF. Here the CDR3 DNA reads TGTGCCAGCAGTTTCCAACACCGGAACACTGAAGCTTTCTTT.

This clonotype was seen ten or more times. The chain is built from TRBV2 and TRBJ2-3; 14 nucleotides agree with TRBD2. The CDR3 length is 16 residues. The germline gives CDR1 SNHLY, CDR2 FYNNEI. V trimming: 6 bases; J trimming: 3 bases; junction bases outside the gene matches: 5. The CDR3 is CASRGGLAGATDTQYF. CDR3 sequence (DNA): TGTGCCAGCAGAGGGGGACTAGCGGGAGCAACAGATACGCAGTATTTT.

Comment on this clonotype: A much larger clone lies one base from this, so it may be a read error. No conserved phenylalanine or tryptophan ends this CDR3, so it is likely a read error. The chain employs TRBV12-3 or TRBV12-4 and TRBJ1-5; D is unclear. The CDR3 consists of 12 residues. V gave up 4 bases and J gave up 7 bases, with 8 bases separating them. The CDR3 spells CASSSTDQPQHY. In nucleotides, the CDR3 is TGTGCCAGCAGTTCGACGGACCAGCCCCAGCATTAT.

The V and J genes are TRBV6-6 and TRBJ2-7; 8 nucleotides line up with TRBD1. The CDR3 contains 16 residues. Germline CDR1 and CDR2: MNHNY and SVGAGI (reference sequence). V lost 0 bases and J lost 5; bases outside the gene matches: 9. The CDR3 loop reads CASSYSMWTGKDEQYF. The CDR3 region has the DNA TGTGCCAGCAGTTACTCTATGTGGACAGGGAAGGACGAGCAGTACTTC.

V is TRBV4-3 and J is TRBJ2-3; D might be TRBD1 (5 bases). The CDR3 contains 16 residues. The V end was cut by 0 bases, the J end by 2 bases, with 12 bases between. Germline CDR1 reads LGHNA; CDR2 reads YSLEER. The CDR3: CASSQDRAGLTDTQYF. The CDR3, as DNA: TGCGCCAGCAGCCAAGACAGGGCCGGGCTCACAGATACGCAGTATTTT.

This clonotype was seen many times. This sequence joins TRBV20-1 and TRBJ2-7; 10 nucleotides line up with TRBD1. V lost 5 bases to trimming and J lost 4 bases; unmatched junction nucleotides: 5. Germline loops: CDR1 DFQATT, CDR2 SNEGSKA (reference sequence). The CDR3 loop spans 13 amino acids. In DNA form, the CDR3 reads TGCAGTGCTCGCGGGACAGGGGTTTACGAGCAGTACTTC. Its translation: CSARGTGVYEQYF.

This clonotype has more than one count but fewer than ten. The rearrangement links TRBV5-6 to TRBJ1-2, with no clear D. Germline CDR1 is SGHDT and CDR2 is YYEEEE. The CDR3 extends over 14 amino acids. V was clipped by 2 bases and J by 1 base, with 9 bases between them. CDR3: CASSFPGINYGYTF. In nucleotides, the CDR3 is TGTGCCAGCAGCTTCCCAGGCATTAACTATGGCTACACCTTC.

The chain is built from TRBV4-1 and TRBJ2-7; D call uncertain. Trimming removed 1 base at V and 3 bases at J, with 7 bases between. The length of the CDR3 is 13 residues. Germline loops: CDR1 MGHRA, CDR2 YSYEKL. CDR3 in DNA: TGCGCCAGCAGCCAAGGGGCGCGCTACGAGCAGTACTTC. Its translation: CASSQGARYEQYF.

In this sample, this clonotype turned up many times. The chain links TRBV29-1 to TRBJ2-1; 8 bases fit TRBD1. CDR3 size: 11 residues. The germline CDR1 and CDR2 sequences are SQVTM and ANQGSEA. J gave up 12 bases and V 4 bases, and 5 bases lay outside the gene matches. CDR3 region: CSVVDRGPQFF. The CDR3 nucleotides are TGCAGCGTTGTCGACAGGGGCCCGCAGTTCTTC.

In this sample, this clonotype turned up a few times. CDR3 DNA: TGTGCCAGCAGCCCCAGCGCGGGGTCCAAAAACATTCAGTACTTC. It codes for CASSPSAGSKNIQYF. This chain links TRBV7-9 with TRBJ2-4, with D possibly TRBD2 on 6 matching bases. Between the trimmed V and J ends, which lost 5 bases and 2 bases, there was a span of 13 bases. The CDR3 spans 15 residues. Germline V gene lookup returns CDR1 SEHNR and CDR2 FQNEAQ (reference sequence).

This clonotype was found many times. The chain links TRBV28 to TRBJ2-3, with 7 bases lining up with TRBD2. The germline V gene has CDR1 MDHEN and CDR2 SYDVKM. This CDR3 comprises 11 residues. The V segment lost 5 bases and the J segment 14 bases; nucleotides outside the gene matches: 7. CDR3 in amino acids: CASSHGGEAYF. The CDR3 DNA follows: TGTGCCAGCAGTCATGGGGGGGAGGCGTATTTT.

This clonotype was recorded at least ten times. J is TRBJ2-2 and V is TRBV4-2; TRBD2 matches at 7 bases. This CDR3 region has 15 residues. J gave up 4 bases and V 0 bases, and 2 bases lay outside the gene matches. From germline, CDR1 is LGHNA and CDR2 YNFKEQ. CDR3 amino acids: CASSQESGITGELFF. The CDR3 bases are TGTGCCAGCAGCCAAGAAAGCGGGATCACCGGGGAGCTGTTTTTT.

This clonotype was seen more than once but under ten times. Germline and junction disagree at one end, which may indicate a read error. The chain joins TRBV7-9 to TRBJ2-7; D gene uncertain. The CDR3 has 14 residues. Per the germline V gene, CDR1 is SEHNR and CDR2 is FQNEAQ (reference sequence). In nucleotides, the CDR3 is TGTGCCAGCGGCTTAGGTCCTAGAGCCTACGAGCAGTACTTC. Protein product: CASGLGPRAYEQYF.

This chain links TRBV7-9 with TRBJ2-7; TRBD1 is a possible D gene (6 bases). CDR3 length equals 13 residues. V lost 4 bases to trimming and J lost 2 bases, with 9 bases between them. Germline V gives CDR1 SEHNR, CDR2 FQNEAQ (reference sequence). CDR3 nucleotides: TGTGCCAGCAGCTCCGACAGGACCTACGAGCAGTACTTC. It translates to CASSSDRTYEQYF.